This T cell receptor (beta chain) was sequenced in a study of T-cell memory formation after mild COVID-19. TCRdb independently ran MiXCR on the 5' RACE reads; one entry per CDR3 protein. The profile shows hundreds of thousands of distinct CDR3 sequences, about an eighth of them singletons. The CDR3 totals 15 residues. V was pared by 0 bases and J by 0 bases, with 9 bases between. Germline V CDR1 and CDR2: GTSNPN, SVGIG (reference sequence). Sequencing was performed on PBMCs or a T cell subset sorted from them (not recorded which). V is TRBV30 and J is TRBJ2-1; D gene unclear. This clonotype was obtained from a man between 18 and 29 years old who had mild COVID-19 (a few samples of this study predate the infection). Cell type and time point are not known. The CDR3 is CAWSVGVSSYNEQFF. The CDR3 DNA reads TGTGCCTGGAGTGTTGGGGTTAGCTCCTACAATGAGCAGTTCTTC.